Listed below are T cell receptor beta chains from one sample, sequenced in a study of T-cell memory formation after mild COVID-19. TCRdb re-analysed the 5' RACE reads in MiXCR, keeping a single row per CDR3 protein. The repertoire holds 500,000 to 650,000 distinct CDR3 sequences, with 20% to 25% as singletons. The sample taken for sequencing was PBMCs or a T cell subset sorted from them (not recorded which). Receptors originate from an adult woman who had mild COVID-19 (a few samples of this study predate the infection). Cell type and time point are not known. CDR3s include the opening cysteine and the closing phenylalanine or tryptophan. D genes are given only for firm matches. Part of the rows lack a size; the others show once, few, many or a class for expanded clones.

D gene,V gene,J gene,clone size,CDR3 DNA,CDR3 protein
NA,TRBV4-3,TRBJ2-1,NA,TGCGCCAGCAGCCAATTTTCCGGGACTCGTTACAATGAGCAGTTCTTC,CASSQFSGTRYNEQFF
NA,TRBV6-5,TRBJ2-2,NA,TGTGCCACTGCGACTCCGAACACCGGGGAGCTGTTTTTT,CATATPNTGELFF
NA,TRBV4-3,TRBJ1-2,many,TGCGCCAGCAGCCAAGGTCCAGCTAACTATGGCTACACCTTC,CASSQGPANYGYTF
TRBD2,TRBV4-2,TRBJ2-1,NA,TGTGCCAGCAGCCCTACTAGCGGGGCGAGCTCCTACAATGAGCAGTTCTTC,CASSPTSGASSYNEQFF
NA,TRBV4-2,TRBJ2-2,few,TGTGCCAGCAGCCAAGATGGCGCTCCGGGACCCACCGGGGAGCTGTTTTTT,CASSQDGAPGPTGELFF
TRBD1,TRBV4-1,TRBJ1-2,NA,TGCGCCAGCAGCCGGACAGGGGTTTTTGGCTACACCTTC,CASSRTGVFGYTF
TRBD1,TRBV24-1,TRBJ2-7,few,TGTGCCACCAGTGATCCCAACCGACAGGGAGTGTACGAGCAGTACTTC,CATSDPNRQGVYEQYF
NA,TRBV3-1,TRBJ2-5,NA,TGTGCCAGCAGCCAGACTCAGCGGCTACAAGAGACCCAGTACTTC,CASSQTQRLQETQYF
NA,TRBV7-9,TRBJ2-7,many,TGTGCCAGCAGCGCATCTGGCGAGCAGTACTTC,CASSASGEQYF
NA,TRBV5-1,TRBJ2-3,NA,TGCGCCAGCAGCTTGCGGGGGGCCAGCCCAGATACGCAGTATTTT,CASSLRGASPDTQYF
NA,TRBV7-9,TRBJ1-4,NA,TGTGCCAGCAGCCGACGTTCAGTAGGTGCAACTAATGAAAAACTGTTTTTT,CASSRRSVGATNEKLFF
TRBD1,TRBV9,TRBJ1-1,once,TGTGCCAGCAGCGTAGGGACAGGGAAAAGCACGACTGAAGCTTTCTTT,CASSVGTGKSTTEAFF
NA,TRBV24-1,TRBJ2-1,few,TGTGCCACCAGTGATCAGACAGTAAGCTATGAGCAGTTCTTC,CATSDQTVSYEQFF
NA,TRBV7-9,TRBJ2-3,few,TGTGCCAGCAGCCCCCGGAAAGATACGCAGTATTTT,CASSPRKDTQYF
NA,TRBV3-1,TRBJ2-7,NA,TGTGCCAGCAGCCAAGTGAGGACGACCTACGAGCAGTACTTC,CASSQVRTTYEQYF
NA,TRBV5-1,TRBJ1-2,NA,TGCGCCAGCAGCTTGCTCGGCCAGAACTATGGCTACACCTTC,CASSLLGQNYGYTF
TRBD1,TRBV7-9,TRBJ1-2,NA,TGTGCCAGCAGCTTAGAGTATGCTGACAGGGTGGGCGGCTACACCTTC,CASSLEYADRVGGYTF
TRBD2,TRBV7-9,TRBJ2-1,NA,TGTGCCAGCGCTCCCGGGAGGGCGATGTACAATGAGCAGTTCTTC,CASAPGRAMYNEQFF
TRBD1,TRBV30,TRBJ2-1,NA,TGTGCCTGGAGTCAGAACAGGGGCGGAGAGCAGTTCTTC,CAWSQNRGGEQFF
TRBD1,TRBV5-5,TRBJ1-4,NA,TGTGCCAGCAGCTTGACCGGGACAGACGAAAAACTGTTTTTT,CASSLTGTDEKLFF
TRBD2,TRBV6-5,TRBJ2-2,few,TGTGCCAGCAGCTTCGAGCGGGGGGGCCTGATCGGGGAGCTGTTTTTT,CASSFERGGLIGELFF
TRBD1,TRBV18,TRBJ2-7,many,TGTGCCAGCTCAAGGACAGGGTCCCACGAGCAGTACTTC,CASSRTGSHEQYF
TRBD1,TRBV4-3,TRBJ2-4,NA,TGCGCCAGCAGCCAAGTCCCCAGGACAGGCATTCAGTACTTC,CASSQVPRTGIQYF
NA,TRBV3-1,TRBJ2-7,NA,TGTGCCAGCAGCCTTCGACAGAGCGAGCAGTACTTC,CASSLRQSEQYF
NA,TRBV21-1,TRBJ1-1,few,TGTGCCAGCAGCAACAGGGTGTGGGACACTGAAGCTTTCTTT,CASSNRVWDTEAFF
NA,TRBV9,TRBJ2-1,few,TGTGCCAGCAGCGATGGGGCCGGCAGTGAGCAGTTCTTC,CASSDGAGSEQFF
TRBD2,TRBV6-6,TRBJ2-7,NA,TGTGCCAGCAGTTCCACCGGGACTAGATACGAGCAGTACTTC,CASSSTGTRYEQYF
NA,TRBV30,TRBJ1-2,NA,TGTGCCTGGAGTGTAAGGACCCTTAACTATGGCTACACCTTC,CAWSVRTLNYGYTF
NA,TRBV7-6,TRBJ1-2,NA,TGTGCCAGCAGCTTAGTGGGGTTCGGCTACACCTTC,CASSLVGFGYTF
TRBD2,TRBV7-6,TRBJ2-7,many,TGTGCCAGCAGCTTAGCTTACAAGCGGGAGCCTATCGACGAGCAGTACTTC,CASSLAYKREPIDEQYF